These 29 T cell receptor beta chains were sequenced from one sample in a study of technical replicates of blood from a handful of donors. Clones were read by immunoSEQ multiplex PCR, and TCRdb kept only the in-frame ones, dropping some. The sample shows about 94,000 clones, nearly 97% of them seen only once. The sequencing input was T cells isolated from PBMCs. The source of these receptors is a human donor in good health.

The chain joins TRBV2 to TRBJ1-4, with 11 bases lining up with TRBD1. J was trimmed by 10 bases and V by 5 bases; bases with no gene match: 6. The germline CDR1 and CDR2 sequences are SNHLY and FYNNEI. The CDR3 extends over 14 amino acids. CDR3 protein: CASSPKGQGVKLFF. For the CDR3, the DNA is TGTGCCAGCAGTCCAAAGGGACAGGGGGTAAAACTGTTTTTT.

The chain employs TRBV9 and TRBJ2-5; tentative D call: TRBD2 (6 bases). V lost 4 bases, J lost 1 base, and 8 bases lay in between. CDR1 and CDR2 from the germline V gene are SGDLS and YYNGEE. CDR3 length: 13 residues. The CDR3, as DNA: TGTGCCAGCAGCAGCGGGCCCCAAGAGACCCAGTACTTC. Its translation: CASSSGPQETQYF.

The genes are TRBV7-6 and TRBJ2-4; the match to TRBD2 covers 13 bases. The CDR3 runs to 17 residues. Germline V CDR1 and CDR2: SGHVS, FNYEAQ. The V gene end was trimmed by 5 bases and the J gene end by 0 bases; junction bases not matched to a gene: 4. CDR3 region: CASSAGLAGQAKNIQYF. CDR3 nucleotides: TGTGCCAGCAGCGCGGGACTAGCGGGGCAAGCCAAAAACATTCAGTACTTC.

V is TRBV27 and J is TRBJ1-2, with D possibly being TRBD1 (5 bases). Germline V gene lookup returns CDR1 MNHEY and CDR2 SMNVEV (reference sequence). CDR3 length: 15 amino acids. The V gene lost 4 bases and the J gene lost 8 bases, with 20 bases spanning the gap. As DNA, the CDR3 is TGTGCCAGCAGTTCGAATGACAGTCCCCTAGAGGGCTACACCTTC. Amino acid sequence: CASSSNDSPLEGYTF.

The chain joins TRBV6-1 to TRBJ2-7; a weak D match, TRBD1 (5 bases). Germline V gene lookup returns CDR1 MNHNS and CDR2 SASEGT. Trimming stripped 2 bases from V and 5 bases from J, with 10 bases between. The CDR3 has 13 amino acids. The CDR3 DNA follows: TGTGCCAGCAGTGAAAAGACAGAGCACGAGCAGTACTTC. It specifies CASSEKTEHEQYF.

The CDR3 sequence is CASSQVPGTGKTYEQYF. The CDR3 bases are TGTGCCAGCAGCCAAGTTCCCGGGACAGGGAAAACCTACGAGCAGTACTTC. V and J are TRBV4-2 and TRBJ2-7; 9 nucleotides line up with TRBD1. CDR3 length equals 17 residues. CDR1 is LGHNA and CDR2 is YNFKEQ in the germline V gene. Unmatched junction bases numbered 9, after V lost 1 base and J lost 2 bases.

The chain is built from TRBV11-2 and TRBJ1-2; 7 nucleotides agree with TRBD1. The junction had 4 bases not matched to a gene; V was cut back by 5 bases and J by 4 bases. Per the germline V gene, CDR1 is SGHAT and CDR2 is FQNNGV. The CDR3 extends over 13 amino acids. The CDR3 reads CASSPQGIYGYTF. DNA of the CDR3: TGTGCCAGCAGCCCACAGGGGATCTATGGCTACACCTTC.

The CDR3 loop reads CATFKSGGYNEQFF. The CDR3 region has the DNA TGTGCCACTTTTAAAAGTGGGGGGTACAATGAGCAGTTCTTC. This chain connects TRBV19 to TRBJ2-1; D is possibly TRBD2 (6 bases). The ends were cut back, 10 bases at V and 4 bases at J, with 17 bases in the middle. Germline values: CDR1 LNHDA, CDR2 SQIVND (reference sequence). The CDR3 runs to 14 residues.

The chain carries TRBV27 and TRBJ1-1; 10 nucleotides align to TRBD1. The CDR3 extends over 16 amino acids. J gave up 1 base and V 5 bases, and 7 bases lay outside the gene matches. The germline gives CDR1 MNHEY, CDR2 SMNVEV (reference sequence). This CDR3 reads CASSTWDRGSNTEAFF. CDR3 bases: TGTGCCAGCAGTACCTGGGACAGGGGATCGAACACTGAAGCTTTCTTT.

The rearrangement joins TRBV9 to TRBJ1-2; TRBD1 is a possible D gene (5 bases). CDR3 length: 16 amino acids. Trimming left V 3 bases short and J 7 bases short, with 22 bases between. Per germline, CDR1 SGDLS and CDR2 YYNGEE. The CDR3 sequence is CASSALDVIPGGGYTF. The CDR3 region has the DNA TGTGCCAGCAGCGCACTGGACGTCATTCCGGGGGGTGGCTACACCTTC.

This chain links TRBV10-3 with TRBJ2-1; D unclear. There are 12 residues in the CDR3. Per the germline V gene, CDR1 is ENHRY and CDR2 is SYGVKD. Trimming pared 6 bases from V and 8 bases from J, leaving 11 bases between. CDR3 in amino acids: CAIRALRDEQFF. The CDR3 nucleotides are TGTGCCATCAGGGCCCTCCGGGATGAGCAGTTCTTC.

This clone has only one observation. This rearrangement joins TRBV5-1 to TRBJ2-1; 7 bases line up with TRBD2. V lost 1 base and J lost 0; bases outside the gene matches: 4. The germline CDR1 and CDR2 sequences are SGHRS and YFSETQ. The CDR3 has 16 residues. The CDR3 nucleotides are TGCGCCAGCAGCTTGTCTAGCGGATCCTCCTACAATGAGCAGTTCTTC. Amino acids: CASSLSSGSSYNEQFF.

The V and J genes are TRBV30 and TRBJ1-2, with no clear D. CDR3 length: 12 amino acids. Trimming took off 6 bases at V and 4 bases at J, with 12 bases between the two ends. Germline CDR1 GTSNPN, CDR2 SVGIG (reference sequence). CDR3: CACRLGAYGYTF. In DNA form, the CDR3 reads TGTGCCTGTAGGTTAGGAGCCTATGGCTACACCTTC.

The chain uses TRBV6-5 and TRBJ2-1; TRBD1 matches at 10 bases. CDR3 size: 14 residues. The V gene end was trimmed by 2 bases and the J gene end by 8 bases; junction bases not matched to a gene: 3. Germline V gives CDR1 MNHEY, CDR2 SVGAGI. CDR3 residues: CASSYQGQGDEQFF. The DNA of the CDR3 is TGTGCCAGCAGTTACCAAGGACAGGGGGATGAGCAGTTCTTC.

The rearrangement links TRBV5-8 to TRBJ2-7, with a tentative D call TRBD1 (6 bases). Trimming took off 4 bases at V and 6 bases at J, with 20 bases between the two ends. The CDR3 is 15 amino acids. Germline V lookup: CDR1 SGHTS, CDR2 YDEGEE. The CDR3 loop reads CASSASDATGIEQYF. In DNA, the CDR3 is TGTGCCAGCAGCGCATCAGACGCCACAGGGATCGAGCAGTACTTC.

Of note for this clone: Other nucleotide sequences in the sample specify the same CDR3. CDR3 protein: CASSWDRVTGELFF. DNA for the CDR3: TGTGCCAGCAGTTGGGACAGGGTAACCGGGGAGCTGTTTTTT. The gene calls are TRBV6-5 and TRBJ2-2; TRBD1 matches 9 bases. The CDR3 consists of 14 residues. V lost 4 bases, J lost 5 bases, and 2 bases stayed unmatched. CDR1 is MNHEY and CDR2 is SVGAGI in the germline V gene.

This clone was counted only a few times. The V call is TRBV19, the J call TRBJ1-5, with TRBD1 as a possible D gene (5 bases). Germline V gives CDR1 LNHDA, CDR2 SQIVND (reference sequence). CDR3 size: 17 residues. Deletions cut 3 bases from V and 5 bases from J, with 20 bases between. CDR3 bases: TGTGCCAGTAGTATCCTCCGGACGGGGGGATTTGATCAGCCCCAGCATTTT. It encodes CASSILRTGGFDQPQHF.

CDR3 bases: TGTGCCAGTAGCAGACAGGGTCGGAGGAAACTGTTTTTT. It yields the protein CASSRQGRRKLFF. The chain employs TRBV19 and TRBJ1-4, with TRBD1 matching 7 bases. The CDR3 extends over 13 amino acids. The trim removed 6 bases at V and 11 bases at J, leaving 9 bases unmatched. Per the germline V gene, CDR1 is LNHDA and CDR2 is SQIVND (reference sequence).

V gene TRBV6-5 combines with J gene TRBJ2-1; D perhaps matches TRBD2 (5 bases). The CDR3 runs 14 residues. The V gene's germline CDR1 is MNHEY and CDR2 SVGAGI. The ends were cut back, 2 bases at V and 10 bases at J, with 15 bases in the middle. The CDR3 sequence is CASSYPAKGGEQFF. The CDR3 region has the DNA TGTGCCAGCAGTTACCCGGCGAAAGGAGGCGAGCAGTTCTTC.

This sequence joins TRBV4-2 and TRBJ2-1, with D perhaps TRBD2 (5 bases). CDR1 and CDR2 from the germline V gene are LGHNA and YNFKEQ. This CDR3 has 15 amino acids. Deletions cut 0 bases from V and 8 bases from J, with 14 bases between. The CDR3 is CASSQEWASFDEQFF. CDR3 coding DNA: TGTGCCAGCAGCCAAGAATGGGCTAGCTTCGATGAGCAGTTCTTC.

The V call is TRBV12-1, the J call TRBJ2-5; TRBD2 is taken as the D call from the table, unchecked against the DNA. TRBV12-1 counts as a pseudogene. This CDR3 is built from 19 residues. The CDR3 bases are TGTGCCAGCAGTTTGGACTGTTTTCGCGGAAACAAAGGCCAAGAGACCCAGTACTTC. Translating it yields CASSLDCFRGNKGQETQYF.

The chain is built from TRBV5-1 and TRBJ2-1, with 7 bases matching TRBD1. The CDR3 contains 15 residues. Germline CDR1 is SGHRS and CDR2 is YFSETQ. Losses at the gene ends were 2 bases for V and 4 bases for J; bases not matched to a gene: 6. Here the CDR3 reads CASSLQGTAYNEQFF. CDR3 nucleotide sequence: TGCGCCAGCAGCTTACAGGGGACAGCTTACAATGAGCAGTTCTTC.

CDR3 residues: CASSTILAGGHTDTQYF. The DNA for the CDR3 is TGCGCCAGCAGCACAATACTAGCGGGGGGACACACAGATACGCAGTATTTT. The chain uses TRBV5-1 and TRBJ2-3; TRBD2 aligns across 12 bases. Trimming at V came to 4 bases and at J to 2 bases, leaving 8 bases not matched to a gene. Germline V gene lookup returns CDR1 SGHRS and CDR2 YFSETQ. CDR3 length: 17 amino acids.

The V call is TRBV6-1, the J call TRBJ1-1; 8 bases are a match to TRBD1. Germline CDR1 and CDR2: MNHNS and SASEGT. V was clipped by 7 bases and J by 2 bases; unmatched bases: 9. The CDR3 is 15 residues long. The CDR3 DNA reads TGTGCCAGCATTGTGACAGGGGATTATAACACTGAAGCTTTCTTT. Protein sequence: CASIVTGDYNTEAFF.

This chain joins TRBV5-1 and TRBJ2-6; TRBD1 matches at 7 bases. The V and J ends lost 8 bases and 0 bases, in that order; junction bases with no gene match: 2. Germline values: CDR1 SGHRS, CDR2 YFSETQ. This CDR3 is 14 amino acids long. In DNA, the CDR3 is TGCGCCAGTTCAGGGGGCTCTGGGGCCAACGTCCTGACTTTC. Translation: CASSGGSGANVLTF.

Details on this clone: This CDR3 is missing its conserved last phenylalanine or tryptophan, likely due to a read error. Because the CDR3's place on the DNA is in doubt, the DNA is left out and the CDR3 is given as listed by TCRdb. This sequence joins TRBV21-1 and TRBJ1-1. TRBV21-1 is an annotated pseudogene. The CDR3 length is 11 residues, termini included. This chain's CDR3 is CATFRRSFAPQ.

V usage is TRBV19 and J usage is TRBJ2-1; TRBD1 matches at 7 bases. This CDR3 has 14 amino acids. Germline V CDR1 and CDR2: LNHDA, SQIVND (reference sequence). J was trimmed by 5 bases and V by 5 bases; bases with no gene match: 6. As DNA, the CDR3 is TGTGCCAGTAGTTTTCAGGGGGTGGACAATGAGCAGTTCTTC. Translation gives CASSFQGVDNEQFF.

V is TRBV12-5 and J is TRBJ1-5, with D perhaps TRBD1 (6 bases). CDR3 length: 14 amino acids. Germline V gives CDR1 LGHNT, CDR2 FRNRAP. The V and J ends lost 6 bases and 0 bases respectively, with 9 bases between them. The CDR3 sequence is CASGTGNSNQPQHF. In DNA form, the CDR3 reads TGTGCTAGTGGCACAGGGAATAGCAATCAGCCCCAGCATTTT.

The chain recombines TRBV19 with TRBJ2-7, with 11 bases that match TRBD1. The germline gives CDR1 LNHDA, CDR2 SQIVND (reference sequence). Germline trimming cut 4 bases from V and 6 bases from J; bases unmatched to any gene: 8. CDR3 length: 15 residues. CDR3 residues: CASSNSGTGGTEQYF. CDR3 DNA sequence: TGTGCCAGTAGTAACTCTGGGACAGGGGGGACCGAGCAGTACTTC.